This T cell receptor beta chain was captured in a study of shared clonotypes between healthy human individuals. Some clones are missing from TCRdb's copy, which holds only in-frame ones; the method was immunoSEQ multiplex PCR. The table has around 1,100,000 clones, 77% seen once. CDR3 length equals 16 residues. Germline V gene lookup returns CDR1 SGHRS and CDR2 YFSETQ. The V segment lost 0 bases and the J segment 2 bases; nucleotides outside the gene matches: 3. The chain is built from TRBV5-1 and TRBJ2-3; 10 bases are shared with TRBD2. Sequenced material: memory CD4+ T cells from PBMCs. Subset in this sample: CD45RA-negative fraction. The sequence was obtained from a man younger than 35 in good health. Some clones in this sample may be carry-over from other donors' samples. CDR3 nucleotide sequence: TGCGCCAGCAGCTTGGCCACTAGCGGGACCACAGATACGCAGTATTTT. Its translation is CASSLATSGTTDTQYF.